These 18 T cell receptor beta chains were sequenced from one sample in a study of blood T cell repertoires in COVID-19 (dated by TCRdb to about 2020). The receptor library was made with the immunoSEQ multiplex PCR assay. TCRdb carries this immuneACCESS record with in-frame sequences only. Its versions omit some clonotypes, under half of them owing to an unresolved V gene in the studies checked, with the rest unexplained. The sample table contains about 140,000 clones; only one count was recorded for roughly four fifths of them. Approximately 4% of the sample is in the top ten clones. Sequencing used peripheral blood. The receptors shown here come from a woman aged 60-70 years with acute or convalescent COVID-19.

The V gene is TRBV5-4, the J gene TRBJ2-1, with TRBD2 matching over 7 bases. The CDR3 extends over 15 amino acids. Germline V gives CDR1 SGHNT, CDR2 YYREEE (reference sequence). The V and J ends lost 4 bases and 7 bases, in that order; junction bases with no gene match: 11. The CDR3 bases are TGTGCCAGCAGCCGACGGGCGGGAGTCGGTAATGAGCAGTTCTTC. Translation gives CASSRRAGVGNEQFF.

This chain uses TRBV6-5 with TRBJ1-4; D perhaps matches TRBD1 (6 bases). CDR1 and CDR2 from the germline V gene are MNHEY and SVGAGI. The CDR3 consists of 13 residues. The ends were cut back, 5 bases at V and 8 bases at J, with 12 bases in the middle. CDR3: CASSHRVGEKLFF. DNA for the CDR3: TGTGCCAGCAGTCACAGGGTGGGGGAAAAACTGTTTTTT.

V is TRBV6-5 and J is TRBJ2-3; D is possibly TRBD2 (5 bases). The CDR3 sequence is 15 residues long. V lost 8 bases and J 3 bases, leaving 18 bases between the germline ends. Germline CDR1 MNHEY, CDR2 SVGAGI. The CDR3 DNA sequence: TGTGCCAGCCCCCCCGCGGGTAGGTTTACAGATACGCAGTATTTT. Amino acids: CASPPAGRFTDTQYF.

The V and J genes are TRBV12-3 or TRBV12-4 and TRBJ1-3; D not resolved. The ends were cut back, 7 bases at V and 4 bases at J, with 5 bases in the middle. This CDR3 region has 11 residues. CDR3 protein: CASTPGNTIYF. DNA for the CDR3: TGTGCCAGCACTCCGGGAAACACCATATATTTT.

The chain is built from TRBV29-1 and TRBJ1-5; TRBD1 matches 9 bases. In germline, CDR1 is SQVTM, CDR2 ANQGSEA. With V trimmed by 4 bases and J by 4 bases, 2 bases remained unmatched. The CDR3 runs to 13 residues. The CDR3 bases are TGCAGCGTTGGGGGACAGGGAAATCAGCCCCAGCATTTT. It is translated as CSVGGQGNQPQHF.

The CDR3, as DNA: TGTGCCAGCAGTTACTATCGGGGGAACAATGAGCAGTTCTTC. Its protein is CASSYYRGNNEQFF. The rearrangement links TRBV6-5 to TRBJ2-1; D is perhaps TRBD2 (6 bases). The germline V gene encodes CDR1 MNHEY and CDR2 SVGAGI. V was trimmed by 1 base and J by 5 bases, leaving 9 bases between them. This CDR3 has 14 amino acids.

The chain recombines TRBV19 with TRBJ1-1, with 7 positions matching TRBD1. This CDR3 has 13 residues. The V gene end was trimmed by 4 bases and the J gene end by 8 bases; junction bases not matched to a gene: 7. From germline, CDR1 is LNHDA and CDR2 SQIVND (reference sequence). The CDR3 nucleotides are TGTGCCAGTAGTAGACAGGGAAGAAGCGAAGCTTTCTTT. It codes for CASSRQGRSEAFF.

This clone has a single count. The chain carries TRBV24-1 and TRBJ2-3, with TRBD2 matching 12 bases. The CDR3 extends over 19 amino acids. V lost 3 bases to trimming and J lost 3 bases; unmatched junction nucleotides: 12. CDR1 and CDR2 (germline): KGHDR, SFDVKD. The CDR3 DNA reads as TGTGCCACCAGTGATCCACTAGCGGGAGGCCCCCCAGTAACAGATACGCAGTATTTT. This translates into CATSDPLAGGPPVTDTQYF.

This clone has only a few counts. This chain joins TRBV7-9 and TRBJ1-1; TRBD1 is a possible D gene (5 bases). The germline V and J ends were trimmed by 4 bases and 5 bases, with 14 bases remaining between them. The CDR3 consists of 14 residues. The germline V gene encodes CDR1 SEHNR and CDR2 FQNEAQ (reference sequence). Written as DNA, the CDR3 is TGTGCCAGCAGCTCCGACGGGGGAGGAACTGAAGCTTTCTTT. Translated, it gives CASSSDGGGTEAFF.

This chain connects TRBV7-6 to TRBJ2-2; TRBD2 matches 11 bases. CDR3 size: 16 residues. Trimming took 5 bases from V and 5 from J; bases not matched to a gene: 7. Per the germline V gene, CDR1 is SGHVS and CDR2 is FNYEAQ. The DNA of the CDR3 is TGTGCCAGCAGCAGAAGACTAGCGGGGAGTACCGGGGAGCTGTTTTTT. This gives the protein CASSRRLAGSTGELFF.

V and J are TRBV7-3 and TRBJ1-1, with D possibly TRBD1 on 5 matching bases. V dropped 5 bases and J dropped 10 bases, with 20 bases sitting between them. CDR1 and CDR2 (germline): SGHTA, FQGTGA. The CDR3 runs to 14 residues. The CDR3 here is CASSQSGGNSRAFF. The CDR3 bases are TGTGCCAGCAGCCAAAGTGGGGGGAACTCAAGAGCTTTCTTT.

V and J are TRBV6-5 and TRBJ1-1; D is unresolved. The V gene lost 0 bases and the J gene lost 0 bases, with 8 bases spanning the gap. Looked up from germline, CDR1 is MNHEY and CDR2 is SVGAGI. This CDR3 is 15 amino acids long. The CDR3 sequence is CASSYSAGMNTEAFF. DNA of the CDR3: TGTGCCAGCAGTTACTCGGCAGGCATGAACACTGAAGCTTTCTTT.

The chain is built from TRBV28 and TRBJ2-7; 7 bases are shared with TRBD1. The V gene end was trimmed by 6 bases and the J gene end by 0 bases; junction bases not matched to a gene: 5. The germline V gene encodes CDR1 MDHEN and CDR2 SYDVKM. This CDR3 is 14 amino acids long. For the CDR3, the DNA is TGTGCCAGCAGGGGGACAGCTAGCTCCTACGAGCAGTACTTC. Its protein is CASRGTASSYEQYF.

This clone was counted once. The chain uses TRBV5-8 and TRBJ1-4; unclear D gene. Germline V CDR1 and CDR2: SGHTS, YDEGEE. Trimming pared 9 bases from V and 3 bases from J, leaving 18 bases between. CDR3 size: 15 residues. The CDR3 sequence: CATRSRPGSNEKLFF. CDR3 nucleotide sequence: TGTGCCACCAGATCTCGGCCGGGGTCTAATGAAAAACTGTTTTTT.

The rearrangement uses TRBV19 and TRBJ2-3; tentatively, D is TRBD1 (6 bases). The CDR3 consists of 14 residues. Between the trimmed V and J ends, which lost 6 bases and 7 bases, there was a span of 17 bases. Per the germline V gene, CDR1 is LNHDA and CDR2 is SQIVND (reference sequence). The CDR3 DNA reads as TGTGCCAGTAGCCGACAGGTGTTTGGAAATACGCAGTATTTT. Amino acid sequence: CASSRQVFGNTQYF. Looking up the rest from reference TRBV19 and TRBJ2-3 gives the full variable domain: DGGITQSPKYLFRKEGQNVTLSCEQNLNHDAMYWYRQDPGQGLRLIYYSQIVNDFQKGDIAEGYSVSREKKESFPLTVTSAQKNPTAFYLCASSRQVFGNTQYFGPGTRLTVL.

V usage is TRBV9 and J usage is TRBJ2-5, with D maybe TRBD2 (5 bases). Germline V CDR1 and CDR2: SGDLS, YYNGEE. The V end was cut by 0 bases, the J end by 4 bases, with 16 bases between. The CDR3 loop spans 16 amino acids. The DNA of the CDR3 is TGTGCCAGCAGCGTAGGGGCTAGGGTAGAGGGAGAGACCCAGTACTTC. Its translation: CASSVGARVEGETQYF.

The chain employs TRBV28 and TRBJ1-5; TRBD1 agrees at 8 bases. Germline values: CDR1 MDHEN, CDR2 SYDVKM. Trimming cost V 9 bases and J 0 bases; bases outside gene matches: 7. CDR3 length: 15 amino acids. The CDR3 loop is CASETGGYSNQPQHF. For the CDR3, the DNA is TGTGCCAGTGAAACAGGGGGGTATAGCAATCAGCCCCAGCATTTT.

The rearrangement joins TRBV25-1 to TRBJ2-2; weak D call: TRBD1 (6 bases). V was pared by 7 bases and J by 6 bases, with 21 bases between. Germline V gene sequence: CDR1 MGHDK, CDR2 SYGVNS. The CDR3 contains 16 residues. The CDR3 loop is CASKGTGTWIAGELFF. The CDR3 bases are TGTGCCAGCAAAGGCACCGGGACATGGATCGCCGGGGAGCTGTTTTTT.